The rows below give T cell receptor beta chains drawn from one sample of a study of STAT5B mutations in CD4+ large granular lymphocyte leukemia. Produced via immunoSEQ multiplex PCR; TCRdb's table is partial and in-frame only. The sample comprises approximately 19,000 clones, roughly 65% of which are singletons, and 30% rests with the top ten. The sequenced sample consisted of CD4+ T cells from blood buffy coats. All receptors derive from a human donor in good health. The CDR3 runs from the conserved cysteine through the conserved F or W. A D gene is named only where the DNA matches it firmly. Expanded clones are given a class, and other clones once, few, many or no size at all.

clone_size | d_call | j_call | v_call | cdr3_nt | cdr3_aa
- | - | TRBJ2-4 | TRBV28 | TGTGCCACCTGCGGAGGTAGGTACATTCAGTACTTC | CATCGGRYIQYF
- | TRBD2 | TRBJ2-3 | TRBV15 | TGTGCCACCAGCCACGACGGGGGGTTCACAGATACGCAGTATTTT | CATSHDGGFTDTQYF
- | TRBD2 | TRBJ2-7 | TRBV19 | TGTGCCAGTAGTATAGTTACGGGAGGGGGCTACGAGCAGTACTTC | CASSIVTGGGYEQYF
few | - | TRBJ2-7 | TRBV28 | TGTGCCAGCAGTATCCCGGGATTTACCTACGAGCAGTACTTC | CASSIPGFTYEQYF
- | - | TRBJ2-3 | TRBV9 | TGTGCCAGCAGCCCCCGAGTAGGGCCCGCAGATACGCAGTATTTT | CASSPRVGPADTQYF
few | TRBD2 | TRBJ2-2 | TRBV9 | TGTGCCAGCAGCGTAGGGCTAGCGGGGAACACCGGGGAGCTGTTTTTT | CASSVGLAGNTGELFF
few | - | TRBJ1-1 | TRBV4-3 | TGCGCCAGCAGCCAAGAATCCGGGTCCCGGAGCACTGAAGCTTTCTTT | CASSQESGSRSTEAFF
- | TRBD1 | TRBJ1-2 | TRBV11-3 | TGTGCCAGCAGCTCTCGTCAGGGGGCAAGCTACACCTTC | CASSSRQGASYTF
- | TRBD2 | TRBJ2-1 | TRBV25-1 | TGTGCCAGCCAAAGGACTACGGGGGGGATGGGCAATGAGCAGTTCTTC | CASQRTTGGMGNEQFF
- | - | TRBJ2-1 | TRBV27 | TGTGCCAGCAGTTTATCTGGACTCAAAGGGGGATACAATGAGCAGTTCTTC | CASSLSGLKGGYNEQFF
- | - | TRBJ2-6 | TRBV5-6 | TGTGCCAGCAGCTCCTGGGGACTGTCCTCTGGGGCCAACGTCCTGACTTTC | CASSSWGLSSGANVLTF
- | TRBD1 | TRBJ1-2 | TRBV5-4 | TGTGCCAGCAGCCGCCCGGGACAGGGGGAAAACTATGGCTACACCTTC | CASSRPGQGENYGYTF
once | - | TRBJ2-7 | TRBV6-1 | TGTGCCAGCAGTGTGGACGGGAGAGGGGGATCCTACGAGCAGTACTTC | CASSVDGRGGSYEQYF
- | - | TRBJ1-4 | TRBV28 | TGTGCCAGCAGTTCTCTCCGGTCTTCGACTGAAAAACTGTTTTTT | CASSSLRSSTEKLFF
- | - | TRBJ1-2 | TRBV27 | TGTGCCAGCAGTTTGAAGGGGGCTAACTATGGCTACACCTTC | CASSLKGANYGYTF
- | TRBD1 | TRBJ1-4 | TRBV7-9 | TGTGCCAGCAGCTCCGAACAGGGGTTTAATGAAAAACTGTTTTTT | CASSSEQGFNEKLFF
- | TRBD1 | TRBJ1-4 | TRBV6-6 | TGTGCCAGCAGCTGGGGACAGGGGAGTGAAAAACTGTTTTTT | CASSWGQGSEKLFF
once | TRBD1 | TRBJ2-7 | TRBV14 | TGTGCCAGCAGCCAGGATACAGGGGGCCGACTATCCTACGAGCAGTACTTC | CASSQDTGGRLSYEQYF
- | TRBD2 | TRBJ2-1 | TRBV7-6 | TGTGCCAGCAGCAAGACTAGCGGGAGCTCCTACAATGAGCAGTTCTTC | CASSKTSGSSYNEQFF
- | - | TRBJ2-7 | TRBV21-1 | TGTGCCAGCAGCAAAGATCCAGGAATTCAAGGGACCTACGAGCAGTACTTC | CASSKDPGIQGTYEQYF
- | - | TRBJ2-3 | TRBV4-3 | TGCGCCAGCAGCCAAGGCGACAGCATCACAGATACGCAGTATTTT | CASSQGDSITDTQYF
few | - | TRBJ2-1 | TRBV29-1 | TGCAGCGTTGAGGCTAGCGTTAATGAGCAGTTCTTC | CSVEASVNEQFF
- | - | TRBJ1-5 | TRBV6-4 | TGTGCCAGCAGTGCATCGGGGGGCACTCAGCCCCAGCATTTT | CASSASGGTQPQHF
- | - | TRBJ2-7 | TRBV11-2 | TGTGCCAGCAGCCCTCGGGCCGACTCCTACGAGCAGTACTTC | CASSPRADSYEQYF
- | - | TRBJ2-3 | TRBV5-5 | TGTGCCAGCAGCTTGGGTCCGGGAGACACAGATACGCAGTATTTT | CASSLGPGDTDTQYF
few | TRBD1 | TRBJ2-2 | TRBV18 | TGTGCCAGCTCAATCCAGGGGGCGCAGGACGGGGAGCTGTTTTTT | CASSIQGAQDGELFF
- | - | TRBJ1-3 | TRBV29-1 | TGCAGCGTTGGTGGCAGCAACTCTGGAAACACCATATATTTT | CSVGGSNSGNTIYF
- | TRBD2 | TRBJ2-7 | TRBV4-1 | TGCGCCAGCAGCGCGACTAGCGGGGGCTGGGAGCAGTACTTC | CASSATSGGWEQYF
- | TRBD1 | TRBJ2-6 | TRBV9 | TGTGCCAGCAACGAAGGGGACAGGGGGCTTGGGGCCAACGTCCTGACTTTC | CASNEGDRGLGANVLTF
- | - | TRBJ2-7 | TRBV30 | TGTGCCTGGAGTGTAATTGACACCGAGCAGTACTTC | CAWSVIDTEQYF
once | TRBD1 | TRBJ2-7 | TRBV11-3 | TGTGCCAGCAGCTTAGCCGACAGGGGGTCCTACGAGCAGTACTTC | CASSLADRGSYEQYF
- | - | TRBJ2-2 | TRBV2 | TGTGCCAGCTGGACGGGAAACACCGGGGAGCTGTTTTTT | CASWTGNTGELFF
- | TRBD1 | TRBJ2-3 | TRBV11-3 | TGTGCCAGCAGCGGAAGACAGGGGCTTGCAGATACGCAGTATTTT | CASSGRQGLADTQYF
- | - | TRBJ1-4 | TRBV5-5 | TGTGCCAGCAGCGGACGGGGCGGGAATGAAAAACTGTTTTTT | CASSGRGGNEKLFF
- | - | TRBJ1-6 | TRBV15 | TGTGCCACCAGCGGACAGACCGAGGGTTCCTATAATTCACCCCTCCACTTT | CATSGQTEGSYNSPLHF
- | TRBD2 | TRBJ2-1 | TRBV5-4 | TGTGCCAGCAGCTCCCTAGCGGGGGTCCGCAATGAGCAGTTCTTC | CASSSLAGVRNEQFF
- | - | TRBJ2-1 | TRBV10-3 | TGTGCCATCAGTGAGAGGGGCAATGAGCAGTTCTTC | CAISERGNEQFF
- | TRBD1 | TRBJ2-3 | TRBV29-1 | TGCAGCGTTGAAACAGGGGGCGCCCCAGATACGCAGTATTTT | CSVETGGAPDTQYF
- | - | TRBJ2-3 | TRBV18 | TGTGCCAGCTCACCCATGGGTGGCACAGATACGCAGTATTTT | CASSPMGGTDTQYF
- | - | TRBJ1-5 | TRBV5-5 | TGTGCCAGCAGCGGCCGGGACAATCAGCCCCAGCATTTT | CASSGRDNQPQHF
- | - | TRBJ1-2 | TRBV19 | TGTGCCAGTAAGAGGTTGGCCGGGGGGCTTGATGGCTATGGCTACACCTTC | CASKRLAGGLDGYGYTF
- | - | TRBJ1-4 | TRBV30 | TGTGCCTGGAGTGGGGGAACCGGGTTGACTAATGAAAAACTGTTTTTT | CAWSGGTGLTNEKLFF
- | TRBD2 | TRBJ2-5 | TRBV2 | TGTGCCAGCGGTAAGGGACTAGGAGGAGAGACCCAGTACTTC | CASGKGLGGETQYF
- | TRBD1 | TRBJ2-7 | TRBV5-1 | TGCGCCAGCAGCTTGGACAGGGGGCACTCCTACGAGCAGTACTTC | CASSLDRGHSYEQYF
- | - | TRBJ2-1 | TRBV7-9 | TGTGCCAGCAGCATAGTGCTGGGGACCAGCTCCTACAATGAGCAGTTCTTC | CASSIVLGTSSYNEQFF
- | TRBD1 | TRBJ2-2 | TRBV29-1 | TGCAGCGCTTTCCGGACAGGAAACACCGGGGAGCTGTTTTTT | CSAFRTGNTGELFF
- | - | TRBJ2-4 | TRBV27 | TGTGCCAGCAGTCGGGGAGGGGGCATTCAGTACTTC | CASSRGGGIQYF
- | - | TRBJ1-4 | TRBV7-6 | TGTGCCAGCAGCTTGGAGAGTGCAACTAATGAAAAACTGTTTTTT | CASSLESATNEKLFF
few | - | TRBJ2-5 | TRBV19 | TGTGCCAGTAGTATCCGGTCGGAGACCCAGTACTTC | CASSIRSETQYF
- | TRBD2 | TRBJ2-2 | TRBV28 | TGTGCCAGCAGTTCAACTAGCGGCTCGTTAACCGGGGAGCTGTTTTTT | CASSSTSGSLTGELFF